The 17 T cell receptor beta chains below all came from one sample that was sequenced in a study of radiation and T cells in renal cell carcinoma. The time point denotes: blood 4 weeks post-SBRT, at nephrectomy. Noted treatment: 15 Gy SBRT to primary tumor, nephrectomy 4 weeks later. TCRdb's copy holds only in-frame clones and misses some; the assay was immunoSEQ multiplex PCR. The sample carries tens of thousands of clones, around four fifths recorded once. The material was blood, obtained from a patient whose treatment included radiotherapy and nephrectomy. These receptor sequences come from a man aged 45 to 65 with renal cell carcinoma.

V usage is TRBV28 and J usage is TRBJ2-5; possibly TRBD1 for D (6 bases). The V end lost 5 bases, the J end lost 1 base, and 14 bases lay between the germline ends. The CDR3 consists of 15 residues. CDR1 and CDR2 (germline): MDHEN, SYDVKM. The CDR3 here is CASSEMTDSQETQYF. For the CDR3, the DNA is TGTGCCAGCAGTGAAATGACGGACAGCCAAGAGACCCAGTACTTC.

The chain has TRBV5-1 and TRBJ1-1, with D tentatively TRBD1 (5 bases). V lost 0 bases to trimming and J lost 3 bases, with 15 bases between them. Looked up from germline, CDR1 is SGHRS and CDR2 is YFSETQ. The length of the CDR3 is 16 residues. The CDR3 region is CASSLGNRMGDTEAFF. The CDR3, as DNA: TGCGCCAGCAGCTTGGGCAACAGGATGGGTGACACTGAAGCTTTCTTT.

The chain employs TRBV10-3 and TRBJ2-2; 13 positions match TRBD2. CDR3 length: 16 amino acids. V lost 2 bases to trimming and J lost 4 bases; unmatched junction nucleotides: 1. Germline V CDR1 and CDR2: ENHRY, SYGVKD. The CDR3 DNA reads TGTGCCATCAGTGAGAGACTAGCGGGGGGCACCGGGGAGCTGTTTTTT. Its translation: CAISERLAGGTGELFF.

This chain connects TRBV18 to TRBJ2-1, with a tentative D call TRBD1 (6 bases). CDR1 is KGHSH and CDR2 is LQKENI in the germline V gene. This CDR3 has 15 amino acids. V lost 4 bases and J 9 bases, leaving 19 bases between the germline ends. The CDR3 region has the DNA TGTGCCAGCTCACTACCCGGACAGTTAGCGACTGAGCAGTTCTTC. It is translated as CASSLPGQLATEQFF.

The chain's CDR3 is CASSMHRSNQPQHF. The CDR3 coding sequence is TGTGCCAGTAGTATGCATAGGAGCAATCAGCCCCAGCATTTT. The J gene is TRBJ1-5, the V gene TRBV19; D gene uncertain. V was cut by 3 bases and J by 1 base, with 7 bases left in between. Germline CDR1 and CDR2: LNHDA and SQIVND (reference sequence). The length of the CDR3 is 14 residues.

This chain links TRBV10-2 with TRBJ2-3, with D possibly matching TRBD2 (8 bases). V dropped 9 bases and J dropped 5 bases, with 24 bases sitting between them. Per germline, CDR1 WSHSY and CDR2 SAAADI. The CDR3 is 16 residues long. CDR3: CASETGAGGGGDTQYF. In nucleotides, the CDR3 is TGCGCCAGTGAAACAGGGGCGGGAGGAGGTGGAGATACGCAGTATTTT.

This rearrangement joins TRBV20-1 to TRBJ2-1, with D uncertain. Germline V lookup: CDR1 DFQATT, CDR2 SNEGSKA (reference sequence). Trimming left V 3 bases short and J 10 bases short, with 10 bases between. The CDR3 is 11 residues long. The CDR3 DNA follows: TGCAGTGCTAGTGATAGCCGGGAGCAGTTCTTC. Encoded protein: CSASDSREQFF.

The chain combines TRBV5-5 with TRBJ1-2; perhaps TRBD1 as D (5 bases). The CDR3 covers 14 residues. Germline V gives CDR1 SGHKS, CDR2 YYEKEE (reference sequence). The V and J ends lost 1 base and 4 bases respectively, with 11 bases between them. The CDR3 loop reads CASSLWGVGYGYTF. The CDR3 bases are TGTGCCAGCAGCTTGTGGGGGGTTGGCTATGGCTACACCTTC.

The chain is built from TRBV30 and TRBJ2-5; 8 bases map to TRBD2. V shed 4 bases, J shed 2 bases, and the junction held 6 bases outside the gene matches. This CDR3 contains 14 residues. Germline CDR1 and CDR2: GTSNPN and SVGIG (reference sequence). CDR3 coding DNA: TGTGCCTGGACTTCCCGGGGGGGTCAAGAGACCCAGTACTTC. It is translated as CAWTSRGGQETQYF.

The chain combines TRBV7-9 with TRBJ2-7, with 11 bases aligning to TRBD2. With V trimmed by 5 bases and J by 0 bases, 3 bases remained unmatched. The CDR3 extends over 15 amino acids. Germline CDR1 and CDR2: SEHNR and FQNEAQ (reference sequence). The CDR3 protein is CASSVLAGVSYEQYF. The CDR3 DNA sequence: TGTGCCAGCAGCGTACTAGCGGGAGTCTCCTACGAGCAGTACTTC.

The chain employs TRBV7-9 and TRBJ2-2; D is tentatively TRBD1 or TRBD2 (5 bases each). Germline V CDR1 and CDR2: SEHNR, FQNEAQ (reference sequence). V lost 3 bases, J lost 5 bases, and 13 bases lay in between. The CDR3 is 15 residues long. CDR3 residues: CASSFREIGTGELFF. The CDR3 DNA is TGTGCCAGCAGCTTCAGGGAGATTGGGACCGGGGAGCTGTTTTTT.

The rearrangement uses TRBV7-2 and TRBJ1-4, with TRBD1 as a possible D gene (5 bases). There are 15 residues in the CDR3. V lost 2 bases and J 5 bases, leaving 12 bases between the germline ends. Germline CDR1 reads SGHTA; CDR2 reads FQGNSA. The CDR3 loop reads CASSLTRGENEKLFF. The DNA of the CDR3 is TGTGCCAGCAGCTTAACTCGAGGGGAGAATGAAAAACTGTTTTTT.

This clone came up once. The J gene is TRBJ2-1, the V gene TRBV9; the D gene could be TRBD1 or TRBD2 (5 bases each). CDR1 is SGDLS, CDR2 YYNGEE, per germline. Between the trimmed V and J ends, which lost 0 bases and 9 bases, there was a span of 10 bases. The CDR3 extends over 13 amino acids. In DNA, the CDR3 is TGTGCCAGCAGCGTAGGGGGGAAGACTGAGCAGTTCTTC. Residues: CASSVGGKTEQFF.

This clone appeared a single time. The chain links TRBV7-9 to TRBJ1-1; TRBD1 is a possible D gene (6 bases). This CDR3 is built from 14 residues. The V end was cut by 2 bases, the J end by 4 bases, with 11 bases between. CDR1 is SEHNR and CDR2 is FQNEAQ in the germline V gene (reference sequence). The CDR3 here is CASSLTGLATEAFF. The DNA of the CDR3 is TGTGCCAGCAGCTTAACAGGGTTGGCCACTGAAGCTTTCTTT. Drawing the rest from reference TRBV7-9 and TRBJ1-1, the complete variable domain is DTGVSQNPRHKITKRGQNVTFRCDPISEHNRLYWYRQTLGQGPEFLTYFQNEAQLEKSRLLSDRFSAERPKGSFSTLEIQRTEQGDSAMYLCASSLTGLATEAFFGQGTRLTVV.

The chain recombines TRBV27 with TRBJ2-3; the match to TRBD1 covers 7 bases. The CDR3 runs to 14 residues. V was clipped by 5 bases and J by 2 bases; unmatched bases: 4. The germline CDR1 and CDR2 sequences are MNHEY and SMNVEV (reference sequence). This chain's CDR3 is CASSHRGSTDTQYF. CDR3 sequence (DNA): TGTGCCAGCAGTCACAGGGGATCCACAGATACGCAGTATTTT.

V is TRBV5-1 and J is TRBJ1-2, with 8 bases identical to TRBD1. Germline lookup yields CDR1 SGHRS and CDR2 YFSETQ. Germline trimming cut 4 bases from V and 3 bases from J; bases unmatched to any gene: 5. This CDR3 has 14 amino acids. CDR3 DNA sequence: TGCGCCAGCAGCCCGACAGGGGACGACTATGGCTACACCTTC. It specifies CASSPTGDDYGYTF. Full variable domain (remainder filled in from reference TRBV5-1 and TRBJ1-2): KAGVTQTPRYLIKTRGQQVTLSCSPISGHRSVSWYQQTPGQGLQFLFEYFSETQRNKGNFPGRFSGRQFSNSRSEMNVSTLELGDSALYLCASSPTGDDYGYTFGSGTRLTVV.

The chain is built from TRBV28 and TRBJ2-7, with D maybe TRBD2 (6 bases). This CDR3 region has 14 residues. Germline CDR1 and CDR2: MDHEN and SYDVKM. Trimming cost V 5 bases and J 3 bases, with 14 bases left between them. The CDR3 sequence is CASSPPTGLYEQYF. CDR3 nucleotide sequence: TGTGCCAGCAGTCCCCCAACGGGACTCTACGAGCAGTACTTC.